This T cell receptor beta chain was sequenced in a study of OX40 agonist ivuxolimab in advanced cancers. The study's findings and limits: Clones of CD4+ and CD8+ blood T cells grew by week 6 at doses of 0.1 to 3.0 mg/kg.

To note about this clone: Its target is unknown.

TCRdb's copy holds only in-frame clones and misses some; the assay was immunoSEQ multiplex PCR. The data contain around 67,000 clones, 87% of them singletons. The CDR3 consists of 14 residues. The V segment lost 1 base and the J segment 2 bases; nucleotides outside the gene matches: 2. The germline V gene encodes CDR1 LNHNV and CDR2 YYDKDF (reference sequence). Sequenced here: CD4+ or CD8+ T cells sorted from blood, sampled in a trial of the OX40 agonist ivuxolimab. V and J are TRBV15 and TRBJ2-7; 7 nucleotides align to TRBD1. The source of this sequence is an adult with an advanced solid tumor such as melanoma, head and neck, liver or kidney cancer. The CDR3 sequence: CATSRGGTAYEQYF. CDR3 bases: TGTGCCACCAGCAGAGGAGGGACAGCCTACGAGCAGTACTTC.